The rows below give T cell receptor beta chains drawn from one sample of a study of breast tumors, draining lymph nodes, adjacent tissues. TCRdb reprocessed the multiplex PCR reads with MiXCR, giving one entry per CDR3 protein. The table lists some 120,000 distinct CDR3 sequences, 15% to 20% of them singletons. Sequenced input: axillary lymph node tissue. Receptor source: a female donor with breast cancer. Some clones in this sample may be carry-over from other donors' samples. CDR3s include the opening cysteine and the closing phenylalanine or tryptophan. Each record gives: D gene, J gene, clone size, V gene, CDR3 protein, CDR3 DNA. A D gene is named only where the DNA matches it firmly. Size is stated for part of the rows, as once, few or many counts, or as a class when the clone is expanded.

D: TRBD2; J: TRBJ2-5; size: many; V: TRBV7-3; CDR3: CASSIGGVQETQYF; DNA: TGTGCCAGCAGCATCGGGGGGGTCCAAGAGACCCAGTACTTC
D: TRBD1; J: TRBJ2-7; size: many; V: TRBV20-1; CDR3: CSASYTGTAGYEQYF; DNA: TGCAGTGCTAGTTACACCGGGACAGCAGGCTACGAGCAGTACTTC
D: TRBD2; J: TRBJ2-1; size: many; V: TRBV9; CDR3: CASSVATSVYNEQFF; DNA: TGTGCCAGCAGCGTAGCCACTAGCGTGTACAATGAGCAGTTCTTC
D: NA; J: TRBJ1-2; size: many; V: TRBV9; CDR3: CASSVEGDPRGYTF; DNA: TGTGCCAGCAGCGTAGAAGGGGATCCCCGGGGCTACACCTTC
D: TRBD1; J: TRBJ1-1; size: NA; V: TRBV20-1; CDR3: CSAGGTGAYHTEASF; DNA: TGCAGTGCTGGAGGGACAGGGGCTTATCACACTGAAGCTTCCTTT
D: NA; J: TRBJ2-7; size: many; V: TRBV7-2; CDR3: CASSLVPLYEQYF; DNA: TGTGCCAGCAGCTTAGTACCCCTCTACGAGCAGTACTTC
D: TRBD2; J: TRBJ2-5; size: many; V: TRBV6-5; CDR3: CASSLYPGLARETQYF; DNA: TGTGCCAGCAGTTTATATCCGGGACTAGCCCGGGAGACCCAGTACTTC
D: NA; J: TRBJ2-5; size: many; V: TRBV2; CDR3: CASQDAGETQYF; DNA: TGTGCCAGCCAGGACGCGGGGGAGACCCAGTACTTC
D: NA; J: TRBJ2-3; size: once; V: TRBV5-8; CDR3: CASSSLRGAGTQYF; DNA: TGTGCCAGCAGCTCGTTGCGGGGAGCAGGTACGCAGTATTTT
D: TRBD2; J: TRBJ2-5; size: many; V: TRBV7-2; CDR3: CASSLVTRGGGETQYF; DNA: TGTGCCAGCAGCTTGGTGACGCGGGGGGGCGGAGAGACCCAGTACTTC
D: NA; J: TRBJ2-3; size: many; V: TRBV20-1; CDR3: CSARDFGQGGDTQYF; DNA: TGCAGTGCTAGAGATTTTGGGCAGGGAGGAGATACGCAGTATTTT
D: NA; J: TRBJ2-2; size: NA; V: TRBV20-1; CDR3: CSARRQGDTGELFF; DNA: TGCAGTGCTAGACGGCAGGGAGACACCGGGGAGCTGTTTTTT
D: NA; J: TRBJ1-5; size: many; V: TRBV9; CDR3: CASSVGQGPQPQHF; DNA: TGTGCCAGCAGCGTTGGTCAGGGACCTCAGCCCCAGCATTTT
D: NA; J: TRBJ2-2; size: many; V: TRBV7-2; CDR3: CASSLAGPNTGELFF; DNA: TGTGCCAGCAGCTTAGCGGGGCCGAACACCGGGGAGCTGTTTTTT
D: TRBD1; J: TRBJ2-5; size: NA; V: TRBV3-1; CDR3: CAGSSIDRGQETQYF; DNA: TGTGCCGGCAGCTCGATTGACAGGGGTCAAGAGACCCAGTACTTC
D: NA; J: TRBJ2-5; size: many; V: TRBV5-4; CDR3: CASSLGDWETQYF; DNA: TGTGCCAGCAGCTTGGGGGATTGGGAGACCCAGTACTTC
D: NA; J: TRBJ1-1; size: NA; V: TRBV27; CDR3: CASSFGTGHTTANTEAFF; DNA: TGTGCCAGCAGTTTTGGAACAGGCCATACGACCGCGAACACTGAAGCTTTCTTT
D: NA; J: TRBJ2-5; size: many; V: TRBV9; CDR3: CASSVLSSSKETQYF; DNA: TGTGCCAGCAGCGTGTTATCTAGCTCCAAAGAGACCCAGTACTTC
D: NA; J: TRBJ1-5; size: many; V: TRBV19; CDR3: CASSMLIATGNQPQHF; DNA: TGTGCCAGTAGTATGTTAATAGCCACAGGGAATCAGCCCCAGCATTTT
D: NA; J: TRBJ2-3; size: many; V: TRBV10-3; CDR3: CAISGTKDTDTQYF; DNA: TGTGCCATCTCCGGGACAAAAGACACAGATACGCAGTATTTT
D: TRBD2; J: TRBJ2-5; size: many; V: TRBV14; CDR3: CASSLPRGGRETQYF; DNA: TGTGCCAGCAGCCTTCCCCGGGGGGGCCGAGAGACCCAGTACTTC
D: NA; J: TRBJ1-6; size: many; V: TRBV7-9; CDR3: CASSLSNSPLHF; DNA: TGTGCCAGCAGCTTATCGAATTCACCCCTCCACTTT
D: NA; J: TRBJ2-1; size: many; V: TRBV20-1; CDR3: CSAVDLTGGSSYNEQFF; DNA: TGCAGTGCTGTCGATCTGACAGGCGGAAGCTCCTACAATGAGCAGTTCTTC
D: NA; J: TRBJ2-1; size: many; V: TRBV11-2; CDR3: CASSLTGPYNEQFF; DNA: TGTGCCAGCAGCTTAACAGGGCCCTACAATGAGCAGTTCTTC
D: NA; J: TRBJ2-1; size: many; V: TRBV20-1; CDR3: CSASSPGLYNEQFF; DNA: TGCAGTGCTAGTTCGCCAGGGCTGTACAATGAGCAGTTCTTC
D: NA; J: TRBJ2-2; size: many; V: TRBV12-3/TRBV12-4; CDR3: CASIRTLNTGELFF; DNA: TGTGCCAGCATAAGGACCCTTAACACCGGGGAGCTGTTTTTT
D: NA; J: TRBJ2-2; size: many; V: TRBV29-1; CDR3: CSVGGFPTGELFF; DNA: TGCAGCGTTGGAGGGTTTCCTACCGGGGAGCTGTTTTTT
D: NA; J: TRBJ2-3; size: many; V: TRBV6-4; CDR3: CASSEGQGKTMQYF; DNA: TGTGCCAGCAGTGAGGGGCAGGGGAAGACCATGCAGTATTTT
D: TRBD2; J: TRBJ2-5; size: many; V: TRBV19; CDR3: CASNPAGAQETQYF; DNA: TGTGCCAGTAATCCAGCGGGGGCCCAAGAGACCCAGTACTTC
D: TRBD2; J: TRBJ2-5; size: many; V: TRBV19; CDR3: CASRLGTSRRETQYF; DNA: TGTGCCAGTAGGCTCGGGACTAGCAGGAGGGAGACCCAGTACTTC
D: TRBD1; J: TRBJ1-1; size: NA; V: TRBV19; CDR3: CASRDRAWDTEAFF; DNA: TGTGCCAGTCGGGACAGGGCTTGGGACACTGAAGCTTTCTTT
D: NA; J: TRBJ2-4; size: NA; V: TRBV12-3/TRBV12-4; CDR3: CASSLGQFQYF; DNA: TGTGCCAGCAGTTTAGGACAGTTTCAGTACTTC
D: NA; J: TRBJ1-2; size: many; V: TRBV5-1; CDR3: CASSLKLNTNYGYTF; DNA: TGCGCCAGCAGCTTGAAGTTGAACACTAACTATGGCTACACCTTC
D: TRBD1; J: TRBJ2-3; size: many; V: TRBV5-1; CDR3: CASSTGTVSDTQYF; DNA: TGCGCCAGCAGCACAGGGACAGTGTCAGATACGCAGTATTTT
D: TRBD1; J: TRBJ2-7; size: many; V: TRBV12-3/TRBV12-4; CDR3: CASSRGQGHEQYF; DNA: TGTGCCAGCAGCCGGGGACAGGGCCACGAGCAGTACTTC
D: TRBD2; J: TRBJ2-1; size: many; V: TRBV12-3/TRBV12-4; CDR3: CASSSLAVEQFF; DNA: TGTGCCAGCAGTTCCCTAGCGGTGGAGCAGTTCTTC
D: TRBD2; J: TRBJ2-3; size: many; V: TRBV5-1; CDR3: CASSFSGGSFPSTDTQYF; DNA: TGCGCCAGCAGCTTTTCGGGCGGGAGCTTCCCCAGCACAGATACGCAGTATTTT
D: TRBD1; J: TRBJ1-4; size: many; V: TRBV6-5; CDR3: CASSRTGVTNEKLFF; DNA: TGTGCCAGCAGCAGGACAGGGGTAACTAATGAAAAACTGTTTTTT
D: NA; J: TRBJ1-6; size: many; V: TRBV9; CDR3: CASSVAGYNSPLHF; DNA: TGTGCCAGCAGCGTAGCAGGTTATAATTCACCCCTCCACTTT
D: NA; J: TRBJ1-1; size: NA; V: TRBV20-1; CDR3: CSAREGASTEAFF; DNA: TGCAGTGCTAGGGAGGGAGCCAGCACTGAAGCTTTCTTT
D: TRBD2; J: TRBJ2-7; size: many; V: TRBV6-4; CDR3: CASSDSYTSGSSYEQYF; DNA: TGTGCCAGCAGTGACTCCTATACTAGCGGGAGCTCCTACGAGCAGTACTTC
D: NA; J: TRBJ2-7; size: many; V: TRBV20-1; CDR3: CSVPGGINEQYF; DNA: TGCAGTGTACCCGGGGGAATCAACGAGCAGTACTTC
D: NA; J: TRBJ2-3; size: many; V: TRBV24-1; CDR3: CATSDFRGDNTQYF; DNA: TGTGCCACCAGTGATTTTCGCGGGGACAATACGCAGTATTTT
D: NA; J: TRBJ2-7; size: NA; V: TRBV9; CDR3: CASSLGTPYEQYF; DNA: TGTGCCAGCAGCCTCGGGACCCCCTACGAGCAGTACTTC
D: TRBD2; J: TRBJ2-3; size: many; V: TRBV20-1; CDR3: CSARELAGGPSTDTQYF; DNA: TGCAGTGCTAGAGAACTAGCGGGGGGGCCTAGCACAGATACGCAGTATTTT
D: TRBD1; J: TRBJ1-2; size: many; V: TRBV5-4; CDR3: CASSLRGTGSYGYTF; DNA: TGTGCCAGCAGCTTGAGGGGGACAGGGAGCTATGGCTACACCTTC
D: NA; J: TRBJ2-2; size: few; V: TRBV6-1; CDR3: CASSPDKVRQIPNTGELFF; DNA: TGTGCCAGCAGTCCAGATAAAGTTAGACAGATTCCGAACACCGGGGAGCTGTTTTTT
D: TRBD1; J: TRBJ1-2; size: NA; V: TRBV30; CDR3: CAWSARQGPWGYTF; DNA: TGTGCCTGGAGTGCTCGACAGGGTCCTTGGGGCTACACCTTC
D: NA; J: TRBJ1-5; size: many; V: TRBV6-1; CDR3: CASSEAEQVQGHF; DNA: TGTGCCAGCAGTGAAGCGGAACAAGTACAGGGGCATTTT
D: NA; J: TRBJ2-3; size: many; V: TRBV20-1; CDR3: CSARETNTDTQYF; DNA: TGCAGTGCTAGAGAGACTAACACAGATACGCAGTATTTT
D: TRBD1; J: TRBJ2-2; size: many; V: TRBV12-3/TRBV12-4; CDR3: CASRHTGVTGELFF; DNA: TGTGCCAGCAGGCATACAGGGGTCACCGGGGAGCTGTTTTTT